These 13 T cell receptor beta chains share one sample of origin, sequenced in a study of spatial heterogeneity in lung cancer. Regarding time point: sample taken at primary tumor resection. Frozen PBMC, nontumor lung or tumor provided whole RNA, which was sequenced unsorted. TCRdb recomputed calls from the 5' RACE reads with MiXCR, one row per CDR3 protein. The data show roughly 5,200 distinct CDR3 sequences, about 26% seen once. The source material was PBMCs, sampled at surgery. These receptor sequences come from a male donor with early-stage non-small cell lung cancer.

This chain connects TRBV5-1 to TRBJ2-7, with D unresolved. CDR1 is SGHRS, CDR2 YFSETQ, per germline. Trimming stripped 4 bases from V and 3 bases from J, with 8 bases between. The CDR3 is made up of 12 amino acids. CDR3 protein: CASSPTGYEQYF. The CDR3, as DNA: TGCGCCAGCAGCCCGACGGGCTACGAGCAGTACTTC.

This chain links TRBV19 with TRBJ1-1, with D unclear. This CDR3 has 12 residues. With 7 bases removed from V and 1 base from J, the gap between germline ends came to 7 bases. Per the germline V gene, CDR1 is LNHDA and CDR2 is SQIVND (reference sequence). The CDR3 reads CASNRRNTEAFF. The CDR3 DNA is TGTGCCAGTAACCGGAGGAACACTGAAGCTTTCTTT.

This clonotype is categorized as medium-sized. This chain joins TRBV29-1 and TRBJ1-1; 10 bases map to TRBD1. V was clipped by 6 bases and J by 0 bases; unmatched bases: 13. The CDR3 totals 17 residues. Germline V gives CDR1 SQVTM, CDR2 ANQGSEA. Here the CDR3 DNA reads TGCAGCGTCTCCGAAAGGGGGACAGGGGATATGAACACTGAAGCTTTCTTT. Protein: CSVSERGTGDMNTEAFF.

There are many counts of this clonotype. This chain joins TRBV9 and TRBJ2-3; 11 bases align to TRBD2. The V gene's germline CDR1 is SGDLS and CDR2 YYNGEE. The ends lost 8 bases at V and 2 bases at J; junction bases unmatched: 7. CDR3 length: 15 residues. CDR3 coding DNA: TGTGCCAGTGGGAGACTAGCGGGGCCCACAGATACGCAGTATTTT. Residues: CASGRLAGPTDTQYF.

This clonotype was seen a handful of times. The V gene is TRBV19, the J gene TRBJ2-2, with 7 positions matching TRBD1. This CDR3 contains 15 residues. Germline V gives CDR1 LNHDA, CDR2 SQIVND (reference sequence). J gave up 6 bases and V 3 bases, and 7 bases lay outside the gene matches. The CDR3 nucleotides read TGTGCCAGTAGTATTGAGACAGGGCGGTCCGGGGAGCTGTTTTTT. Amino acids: CASSIETGRSGELFF.

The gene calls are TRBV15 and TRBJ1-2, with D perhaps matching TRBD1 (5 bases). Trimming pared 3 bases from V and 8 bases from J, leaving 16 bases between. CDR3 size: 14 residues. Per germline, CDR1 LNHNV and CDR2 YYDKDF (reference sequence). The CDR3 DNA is TGTGCCACCAGCAGCAGGGCCACTCCATACGGCTACACCTTC. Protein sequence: CATSSRATPYGYTF. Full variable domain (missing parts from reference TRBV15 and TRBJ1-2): DAMVIQNPRYQVTQFGKPVTLSCSQTLNHNVMYWYQQKSSQAPKLLFHYYDKDFNNEADTPDNFQSRRPNTSFCFLDIRSPGLGDTAMYLCATSSRATPYGYTFGSGTRLTVV.

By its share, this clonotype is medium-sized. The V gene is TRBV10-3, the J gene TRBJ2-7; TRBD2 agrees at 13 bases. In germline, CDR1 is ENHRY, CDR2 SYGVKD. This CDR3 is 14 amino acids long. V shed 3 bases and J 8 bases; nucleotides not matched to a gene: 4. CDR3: CAISDVTSGRKQYF. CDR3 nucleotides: TGTGCCATCAGTGACGTGACTAGCGGGAGGAAGCAGTACTTC.

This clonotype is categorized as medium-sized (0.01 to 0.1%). The CDR3 loop reads CASSYSGLEETQYF. The CDR3 nucleotides read TGTGCCAGCAGTTACTCTGGACTAGAAGAGACCCAGTACTTC. The chain carries TRBV6-2 or TRBV6-3 and TRBJ2-5, with 7 nucleotides matching TRBD2. Losses at the gene ends were 0 bases for V and 3 bases for J; bases not matched to a gene: 1. Germline loops: CDR1 MNHEY, CDR2 SVGEGT. The CDR3 sequence is 14 residues long.

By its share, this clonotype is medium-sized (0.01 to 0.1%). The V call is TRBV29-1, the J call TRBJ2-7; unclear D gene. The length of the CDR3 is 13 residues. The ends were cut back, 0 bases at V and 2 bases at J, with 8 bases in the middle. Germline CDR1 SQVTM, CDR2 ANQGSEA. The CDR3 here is CSVEEGRAYEQYF. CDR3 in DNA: TGCAGCGTTGAAGAAGGAAGGGCCTACGAGCAGTACTTC.

Written as DNA, the CDR3 is TGTGCCAGCAGCTTCCCGCTTTCTCACGAGCAGTACTTC. Its translation: CASSFPLSHEQYF. The V call is TRBV5-6, the J call TRBJ2-7, with no clear D. Germline values: CDR1 SGHDT, CDR2 YYEEEE. The V gene lost 2 bases and the J gene lost 5 bases, with 11 bases spanning the gap. The CDR3 runs 13 residues.

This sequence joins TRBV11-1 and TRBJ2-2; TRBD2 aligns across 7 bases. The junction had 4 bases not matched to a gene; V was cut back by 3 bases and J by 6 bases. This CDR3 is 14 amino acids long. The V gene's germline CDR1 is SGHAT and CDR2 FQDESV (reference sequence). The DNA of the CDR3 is TGTGCCAGCAGCTTCGGGCGGGAGTCCGGGGAGCTGTTTTTT. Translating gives CASSFGRESGELFF.

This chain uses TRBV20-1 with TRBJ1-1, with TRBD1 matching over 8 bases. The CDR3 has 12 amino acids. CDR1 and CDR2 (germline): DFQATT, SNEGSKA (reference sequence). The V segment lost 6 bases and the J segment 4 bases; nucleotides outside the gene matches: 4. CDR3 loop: CSANQGATEAFF. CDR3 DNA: TGCAGTGCAAACCAGGGGGCCACTGAAGCTTTCTTT.

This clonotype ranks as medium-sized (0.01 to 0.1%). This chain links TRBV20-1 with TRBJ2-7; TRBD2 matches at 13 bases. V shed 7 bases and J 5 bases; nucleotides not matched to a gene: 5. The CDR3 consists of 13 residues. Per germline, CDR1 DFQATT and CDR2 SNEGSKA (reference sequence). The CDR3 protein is CSVTGLAGNEQYF. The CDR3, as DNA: TGCAGTGTTACGGGACTAGCGGGAAACGAGCAGTACTTC.